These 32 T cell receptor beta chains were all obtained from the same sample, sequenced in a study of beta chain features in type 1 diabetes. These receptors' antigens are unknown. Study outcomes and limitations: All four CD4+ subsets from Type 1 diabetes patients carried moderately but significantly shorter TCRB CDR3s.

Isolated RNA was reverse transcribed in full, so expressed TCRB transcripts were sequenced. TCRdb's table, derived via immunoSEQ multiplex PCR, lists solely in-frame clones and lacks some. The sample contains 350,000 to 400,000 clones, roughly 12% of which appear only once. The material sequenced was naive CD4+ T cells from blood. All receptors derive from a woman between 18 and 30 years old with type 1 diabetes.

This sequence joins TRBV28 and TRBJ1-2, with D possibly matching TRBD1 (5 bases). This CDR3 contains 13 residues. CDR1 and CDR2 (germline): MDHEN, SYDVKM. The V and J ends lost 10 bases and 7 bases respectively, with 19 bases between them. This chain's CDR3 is CATARLGVGGYTF. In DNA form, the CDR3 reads TGTGCCACCGCCCGCCTAGGGGTTGGTGGCTACACCTTC.

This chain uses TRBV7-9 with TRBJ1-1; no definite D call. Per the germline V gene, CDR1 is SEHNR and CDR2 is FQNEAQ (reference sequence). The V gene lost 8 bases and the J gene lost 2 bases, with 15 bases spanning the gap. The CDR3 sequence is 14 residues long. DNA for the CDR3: TGTGCCAGCTCGTGGGAGTCGGTTAACACTGAAGCTTTCTTT. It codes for CASSWESVNTEAFF.

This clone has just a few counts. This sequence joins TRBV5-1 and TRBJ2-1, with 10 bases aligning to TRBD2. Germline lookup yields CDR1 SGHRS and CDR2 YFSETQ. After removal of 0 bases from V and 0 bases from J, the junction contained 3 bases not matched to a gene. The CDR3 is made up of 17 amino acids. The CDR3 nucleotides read TGCGCCAGCAGCTTGGCCCCTAGCGGGAGCTCCTACAATGAGCAGTTCTTC. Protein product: CASSLAPSGSSYNEQFF.

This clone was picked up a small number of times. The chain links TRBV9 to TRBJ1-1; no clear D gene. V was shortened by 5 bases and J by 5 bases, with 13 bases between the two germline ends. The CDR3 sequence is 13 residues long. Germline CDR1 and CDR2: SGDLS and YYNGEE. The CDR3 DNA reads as TGTGCCAGCAGGAGTGAGGTGCGGACTGAAGCTTTCTTT. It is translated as CASRSEVRTEAFF.

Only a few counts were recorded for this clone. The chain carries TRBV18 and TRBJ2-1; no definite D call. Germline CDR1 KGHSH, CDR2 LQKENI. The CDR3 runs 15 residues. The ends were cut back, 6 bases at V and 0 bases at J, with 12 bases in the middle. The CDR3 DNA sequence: TGTGCCAGCTCGCCAGCTAGTAGCTCCTACAATGAGCAGTTCTTC. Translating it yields CASSPASSSYNEQFF.

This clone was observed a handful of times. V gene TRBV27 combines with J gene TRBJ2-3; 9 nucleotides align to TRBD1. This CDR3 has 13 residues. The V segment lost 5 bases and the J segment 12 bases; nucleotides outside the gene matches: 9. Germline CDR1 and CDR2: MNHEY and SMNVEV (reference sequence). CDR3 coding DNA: TGTGCCAGCAGTAGATACGACAGGGGGTCTCAGTATTTT. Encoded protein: CASSRYDRGSQYF.

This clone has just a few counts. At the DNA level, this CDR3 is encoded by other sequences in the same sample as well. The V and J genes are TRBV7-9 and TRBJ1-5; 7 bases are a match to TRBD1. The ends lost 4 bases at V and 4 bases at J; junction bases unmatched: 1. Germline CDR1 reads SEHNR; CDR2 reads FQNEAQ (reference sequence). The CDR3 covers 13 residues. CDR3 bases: TGTGCCAGCAGCTCACAGGGGAATCAGCCCCAGCATTTT. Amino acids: CASSSQGNQPQHF.

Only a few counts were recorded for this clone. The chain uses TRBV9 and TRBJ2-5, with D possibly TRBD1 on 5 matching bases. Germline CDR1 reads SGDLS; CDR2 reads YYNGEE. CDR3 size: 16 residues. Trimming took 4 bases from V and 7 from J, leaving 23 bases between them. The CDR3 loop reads CASSRKSDTEFGTQYF. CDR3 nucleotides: TGTGCCAGCAGCAGAAAGTCGGACACAGAATTTGGGACCCAGTACTTC.

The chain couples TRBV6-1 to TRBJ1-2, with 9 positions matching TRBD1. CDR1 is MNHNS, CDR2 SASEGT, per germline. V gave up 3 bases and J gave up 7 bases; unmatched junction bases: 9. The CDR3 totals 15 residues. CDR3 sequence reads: CASSDMAQGAGGYTF. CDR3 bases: TGTGCCAGCAGTGATATGGCACAGGGGGCCGGTGGCTACACCTTC.

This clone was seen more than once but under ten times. CDR3 sequence: CASSWTSGTSSYNEQFF. The CDR3 coding sequence is TGTGCCAGCAGCTGGACTAGCGGGACCAGCAGCTACAATGAGCAGTTCTTC. This chain uses TRBV5-4 with TRBJ2-1, with 12 bases matching TRBD2. This CDR3 has 17 amino acids. Trimming took 3 bases from V and 3 from J; bases not matched to a gene: 7. The germline gives CDR1 SGHNT, CDR2 YYREEE (reference sequence). Complete variable domain (other parts from reference TRBV5-4 and TRBJ2-1): ETGVTQSPTHLIKTRGQQVTLRCSSQSGHNTVSWYQQALGQGPQFIFQYYREEENGRGNFPPRFSGLQFPNYSSELNVNALELDDSALYLCASSWTSGTSSYNEQFFGPGTRLTVL.

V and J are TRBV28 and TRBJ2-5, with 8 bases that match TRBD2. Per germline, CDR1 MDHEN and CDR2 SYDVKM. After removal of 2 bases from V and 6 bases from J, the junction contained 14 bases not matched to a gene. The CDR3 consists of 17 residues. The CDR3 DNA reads TGTGCCAGCAGTTTACCGGGACTAGTTGACGCCTCGCAGACCCAGTACTTC. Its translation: CASSLPGLVDASQTQYF.

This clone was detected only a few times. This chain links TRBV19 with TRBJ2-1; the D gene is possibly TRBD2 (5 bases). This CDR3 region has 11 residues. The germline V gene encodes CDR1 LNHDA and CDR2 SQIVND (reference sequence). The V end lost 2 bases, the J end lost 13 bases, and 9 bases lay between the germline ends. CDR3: CASSIRGYQFF. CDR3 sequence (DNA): TGTGCCAGTAGTATACGAGGGTATCAGTTCTTC.

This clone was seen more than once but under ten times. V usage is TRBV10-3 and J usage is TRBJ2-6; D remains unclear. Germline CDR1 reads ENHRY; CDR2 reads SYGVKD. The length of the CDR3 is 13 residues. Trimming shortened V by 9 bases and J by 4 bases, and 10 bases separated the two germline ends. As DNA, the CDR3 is TGTGCCATTCAAGCCGCGGGGGCCAACGTCCTGACTTTC. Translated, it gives CAIQAAGANVLTF.

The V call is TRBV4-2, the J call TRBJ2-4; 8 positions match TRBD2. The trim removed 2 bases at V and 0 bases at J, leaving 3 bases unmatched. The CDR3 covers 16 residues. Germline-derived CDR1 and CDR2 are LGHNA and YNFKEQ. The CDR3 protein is CASSQNSGVAKNIQYF. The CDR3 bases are TGTGCCAGCAGCCAAAATAGCGGGGTAGCCAAAAACATTCAGTACTTC.

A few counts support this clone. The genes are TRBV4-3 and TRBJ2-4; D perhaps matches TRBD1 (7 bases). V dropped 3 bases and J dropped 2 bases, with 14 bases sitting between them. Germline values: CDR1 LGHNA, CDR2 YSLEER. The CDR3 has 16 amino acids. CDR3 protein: CASSQAAGGTKNIQYF. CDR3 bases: TGCGCCAGCAGCCAGGCAGCAGGGGGGACCAAAAACATTCAGTACTTC.

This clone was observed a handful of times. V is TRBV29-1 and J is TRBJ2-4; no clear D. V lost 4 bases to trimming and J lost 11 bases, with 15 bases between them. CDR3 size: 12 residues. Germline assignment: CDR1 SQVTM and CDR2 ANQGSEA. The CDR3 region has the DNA TGCAGCGTTGCTACCCGTTTCAACCTTCAGTACTTC. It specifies CSVATRFNLQYF.

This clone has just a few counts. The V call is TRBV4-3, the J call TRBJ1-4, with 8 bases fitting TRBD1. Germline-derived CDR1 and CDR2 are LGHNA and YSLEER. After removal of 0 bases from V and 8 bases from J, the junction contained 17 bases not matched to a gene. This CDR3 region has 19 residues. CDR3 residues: CASSQDFLTSGTGREKLFF. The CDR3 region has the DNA TGCGCCAGCAGCCAAGATTTCTTGACTTCTGGGACAGGTCGGGAAAAACTGTTTTTT.

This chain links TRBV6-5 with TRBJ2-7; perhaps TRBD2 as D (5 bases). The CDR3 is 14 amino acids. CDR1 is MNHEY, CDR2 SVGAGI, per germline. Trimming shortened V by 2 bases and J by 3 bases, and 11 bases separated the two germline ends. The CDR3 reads CASSYALADYEQYF. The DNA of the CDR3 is TGTGCCAGCAGTTACGCGCTAGCAGACTACGAGCAGTACTTC.

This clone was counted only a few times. The CDR3 sequence: CASSPPRRDPGQGHNEQFF. DNA for the CDR3: TGTGCCAGCTCACCACCGAGACGAGACCCGGGACAGGGACACAATGAGCAGTTCTTC. The chain links TRBV18 to TRBJ2-1, with TRBD1 identical over 9 bases. The J segment lost 5 bases and the V segment lost 0 bases, leaving 14 bases of the junction unmatched. The CDR3 is 19 residues long. Germline assignment: CDR1 KGHSH and CDR2 LQKENI.

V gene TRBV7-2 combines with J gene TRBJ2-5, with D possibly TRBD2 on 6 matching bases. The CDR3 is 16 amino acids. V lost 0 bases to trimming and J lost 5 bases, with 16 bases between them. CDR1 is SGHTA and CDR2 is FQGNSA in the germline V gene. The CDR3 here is CASSLAGGAVGETQYF. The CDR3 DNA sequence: TGTGCCAGCAGCTTAGCGGGCGGGGCTGTTGGGGAGACCCAGTACTTC.

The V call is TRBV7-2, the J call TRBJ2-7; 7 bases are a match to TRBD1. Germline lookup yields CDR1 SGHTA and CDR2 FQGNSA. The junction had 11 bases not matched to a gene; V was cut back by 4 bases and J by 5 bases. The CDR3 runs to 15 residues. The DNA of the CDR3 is TGTGCCAGCAGCTCAGACAGGGCGGAGGTAAACGAGCAGTACTTC. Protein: CASSSDRAEVNEQYF.

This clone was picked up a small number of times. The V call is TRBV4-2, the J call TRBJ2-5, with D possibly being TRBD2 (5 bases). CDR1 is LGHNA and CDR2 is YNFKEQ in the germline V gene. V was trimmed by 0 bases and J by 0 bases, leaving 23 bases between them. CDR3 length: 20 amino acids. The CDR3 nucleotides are TGTGCCAGCAGCCAAGATCAGATTCTCGTGGTACGGGGAAACCAAGAGACCCAGTACTTC. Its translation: CASSQDQILVVRGNQETQYF.

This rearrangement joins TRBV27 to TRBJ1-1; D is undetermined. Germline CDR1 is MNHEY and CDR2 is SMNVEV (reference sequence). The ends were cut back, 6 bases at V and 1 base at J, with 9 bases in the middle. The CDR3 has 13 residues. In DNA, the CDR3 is TGTGCCAGCAGACGAAACGGGAACACTGAAGCTTTCTTT. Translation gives CASRRNGNTEAFF.

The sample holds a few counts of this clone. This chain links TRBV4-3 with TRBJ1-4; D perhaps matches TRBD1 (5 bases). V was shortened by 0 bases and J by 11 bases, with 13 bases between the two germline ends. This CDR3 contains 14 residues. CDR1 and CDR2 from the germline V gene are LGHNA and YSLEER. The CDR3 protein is CASSQDGEGRKLFF. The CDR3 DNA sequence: TGCGCCAGCAGCCAAGATGGGGAGGGACGGAAACTGTTTTTT.

The CDR3 is CAWTRPGQVRGQPQHF. CDR3 sequence (DNA): TGTGCCTGGACCAGACCGGGACAGGTGAGAGGTCAGCCCCAGCATTTT. The chain has TRBV30 and TRBJ1-5; the match to TRBD1 covers 8 bases. The CDR3 totals 16 residues. Germline CDR1 and CDR2: GTSNPN and SVGIG (reference sequence). V lost 4 bases to trimming and J lost 6 bases; unmatched junction nucleotides: 14.

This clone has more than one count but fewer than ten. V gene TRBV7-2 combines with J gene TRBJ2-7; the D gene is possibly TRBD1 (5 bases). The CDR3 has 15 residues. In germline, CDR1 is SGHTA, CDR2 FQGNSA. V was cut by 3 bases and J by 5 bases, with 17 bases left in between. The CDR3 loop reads CASSFSNQGVDEQYF. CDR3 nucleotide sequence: TGTGCCAGCAGCTTTTCGAACCAAGGGGTGGACGAGCAGTACTTC.

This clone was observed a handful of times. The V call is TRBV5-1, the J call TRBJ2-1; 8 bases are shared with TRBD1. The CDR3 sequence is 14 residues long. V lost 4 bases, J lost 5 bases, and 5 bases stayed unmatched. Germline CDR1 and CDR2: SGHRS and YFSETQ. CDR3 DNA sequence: TGCGCCAGCAGCCGGGACAGGATAGACAATGAGCAGTTCTTC. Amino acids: CASSRDRIDNEQFF.

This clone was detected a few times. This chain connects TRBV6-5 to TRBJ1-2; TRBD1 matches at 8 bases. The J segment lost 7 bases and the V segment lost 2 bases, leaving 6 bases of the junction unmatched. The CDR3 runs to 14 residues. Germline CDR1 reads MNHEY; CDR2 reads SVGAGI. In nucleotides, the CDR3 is TGTGCCAGCAGTTACCGGACAGGGCTGACTGGCTACACCTTC. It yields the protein CASSYRTGLTGYTF.

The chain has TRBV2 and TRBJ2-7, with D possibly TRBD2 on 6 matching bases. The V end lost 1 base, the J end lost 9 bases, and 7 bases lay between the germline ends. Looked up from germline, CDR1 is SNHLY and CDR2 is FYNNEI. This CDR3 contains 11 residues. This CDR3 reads CASSEEGGQYF. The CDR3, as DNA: TGTGCCAGCAGTGAAGAGGGAGGGCAGTACTTC.

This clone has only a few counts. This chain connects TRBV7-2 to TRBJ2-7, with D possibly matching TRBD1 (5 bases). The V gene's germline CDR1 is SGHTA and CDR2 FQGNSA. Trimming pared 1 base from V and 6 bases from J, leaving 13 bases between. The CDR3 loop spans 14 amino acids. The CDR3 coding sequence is TGTGCCAGCAGCTTAGGTGTCAGGGTGGGCGAGCAGTACTTC. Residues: CASSLGVRVGEQYF.

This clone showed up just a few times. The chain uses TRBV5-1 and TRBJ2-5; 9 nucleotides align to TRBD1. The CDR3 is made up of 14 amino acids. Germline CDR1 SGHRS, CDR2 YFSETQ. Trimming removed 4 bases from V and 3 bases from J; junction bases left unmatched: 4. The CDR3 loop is CASSLRDREETQYF. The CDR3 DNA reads TGCGCCAGCAGCCTCCGGGACAGGGAAGAGACCCAGTACTTC. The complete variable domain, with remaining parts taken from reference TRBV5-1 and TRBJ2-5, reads KAGVTQTPRYLIKTRGQQVTLSCSPISGHRSVSWYQQTPGQGLQFLFEYFSETQRNKGNFPGRFSGRQFSNSRSEMNVSTLELGDSALYLCASSLRDREETQYFGPGTRLLVL.

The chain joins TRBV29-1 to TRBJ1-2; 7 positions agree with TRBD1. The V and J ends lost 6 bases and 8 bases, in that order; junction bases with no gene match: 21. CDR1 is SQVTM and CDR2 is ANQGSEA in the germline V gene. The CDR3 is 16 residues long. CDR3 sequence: CSVGFGQAALSEGYTF. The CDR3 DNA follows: TGCAGCGTGGGTTTCGGACAGGCGGCTCTCTCGGAAGGCTACACCTTC. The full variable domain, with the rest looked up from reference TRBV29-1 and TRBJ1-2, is SAVISQKPSRDICQRGTSLTIQCQVDSQVTMMFWYRQQPGQSLTLIATANQGSEATYESGFVIDKFPISRPNLTFSTLTVSNMSPEDSSIYLCSVGFGQAALSEGYTFGSGTRLTVV.